The entry below gives a single T cell receptor beta chain sequence along with its context. This clone's antigen is unknown. No much larger clone is present one base from it, and per-base qualities are unavailable. The sample originates from a study of blood T cell repertoires in COVID-19 (dated by TCRdb to 2019 to 2021). Study-wide context: Samples from collaborators originated in the United States, Italy and Spain and spanned both the acute and convalescent phases of COVID-19. The material from the prospective study consisted of cDNA or gDNA derived from T cells, B-cell-depleted T cells, or PBMCs. The repertoires were released in a freely available public database meant as a resource for research on the immune response to SARS-CoV-2. Where HLA class I and class II types were available, the types were taken from metadata supplied by the sample provider, not from assay-based typing. Subjects who had been exposed to COVID-19, were actively infected with it, or had recovered from it provided the deeply sampled blood TCRbeta repertoires that made up the dataset. A de-identified subject ID, COVID-19 status, age in years and sex were almost always included in the sample metadata. The samples were drawn from two sources: the first 160 participants of the ongoing ImmuneRACE study, and about 1,300 subjects contributed by 6 global collaborators. Overall study results and their limits: The amount of clinical and demographic metadata varied by source and participant and was provided uncurated.

The germline ends are 24 bases apart after V is trimmed by 4 bases and J by 5 bases. The germline V gene (reference sequence) provides CDR1 SGHNT and CDR2 YYREEE. From the cysteine through the phenylalanine, the CDR3 covers 17 amino acids. Only CDR3 DNA remains: 51 bases, in frame from the first base. Each collaborating institution followed its own protocols to collect whole blood in K2EDTA tubes. For TCRbeta analysis, collaborators shipped samples in one of three forms: frozen whole blood, isolated PBMCs, or DNA extracted from either of those sample types. TCRbeta CDR3 regions were amplified from genomic DNA by means of the immunoSEQ Assay, a bias-controlled multiplex PCR. As for the original processing: The number of nucleated cells in each sample was estimated by amplification of reference gene primers within the assay. Sequence reads were collapsed and filtered to measure the absolute abundance of every unique TCRbeta CDR3 rearrangement. For each sample, productive Simpson clonality was calculated as the square root of Simpson's diversity index over productive rearrangements. Entries here come from immuneACCESS through TCRdb and include only in-frame sequences with V and J called. Some clones fail to appear in such tables; in the studies checked, an unresolved V gene covers under half of the shortfall, and the cause of the remainder is unknown. Clone size and the V and J calls come from that table; the DNA yielded D and trimming. The sample records 220,000 or so clones, 80% of which are singletons. Roughly 6% of the sample comes from the top ten.

The origin of this receptor is a woman between 65 and 79 years old with acute or convalescent COVID-19. The chain is encoded by TRBV5-4 joined to TRBJ1-1; the D segment could be TRBD1, given 5 matching bases. The sample taken for sequencing was peripheral blood. Here is the DNA: TGTGCCAGCAGCCCGCGCGCAGGGTCCGTCCTGGAGACTGAAGCTTTCTTT. Protein translation: CASSPRAGSVLETEAFF.